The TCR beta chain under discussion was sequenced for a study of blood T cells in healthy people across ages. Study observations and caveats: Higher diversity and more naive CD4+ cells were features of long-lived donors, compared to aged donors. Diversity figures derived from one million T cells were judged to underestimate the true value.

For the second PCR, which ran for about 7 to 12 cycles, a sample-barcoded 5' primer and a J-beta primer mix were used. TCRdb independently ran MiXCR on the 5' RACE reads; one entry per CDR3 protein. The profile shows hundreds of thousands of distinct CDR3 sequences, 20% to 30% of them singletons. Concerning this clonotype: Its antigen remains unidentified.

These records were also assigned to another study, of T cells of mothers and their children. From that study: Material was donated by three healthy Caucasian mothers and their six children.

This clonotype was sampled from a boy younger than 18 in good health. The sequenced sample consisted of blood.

Here the CDR3 reads CAISEWGREQETQYF. As DNA, the CDR3 is TGTGCCATCAGTGAGTGGGGCAGGGAGCAAGAGACCCAGTACTTC. The chain uses TRBV10-3 and TRBJ2-5, with D possibly being TRBD1 or TRBD2 (5 bases each). V dropped 1 base and J dropped 2 bases, with 11 bases sitting between them. The length of the CDR3 is 15 residues. Germline V gene data show CDR1 as ENHRY and CDR2 as SYGVKD.